Listed here are 8 T cell receptor beta chains from one sample, sequenced in a study of blood T cell repertoires in COVID-19. The method was immunoSEQ multiplex PCR; TCRdb's version includes in-frame clones alone and lacks a portion of them. The sample includes approximately 35,000 clones, approximately 80% of them seen just once. Material: peripheral blood. These receptors came from a man aged 80 or over with acute or convalescent COVID-19.

This clone appeared a single time. The chain combines TRBV6-5 with TRBJ2-3; 10 nucleotides align to TRBD1. V was pared by 7 bases and J by 5 bases, with 6 bases of the junction left unmatched. CDR1 is MNHEY and CDR2 is SVGAGI in the germline V gene. There are 14 residues in the CDR3. CDR3 region: CASNTGQGGDTQYF. CDR3 coding DNA: TGTGCCAGCAATACCGGACAGGGGGGAGATACGCAGTATTTT.

This chain joins TRBV5-4 and TRBJ2-3; 9 bases are shared with TRBD2. The CDR3 has 16 amino acids. V lost 1 base to trimming and J lost 3 bases; unmatched junction nucleotides: 6. The V gene's germline CDR1 is SGHNT and CDR2 YYREEE (reference sequence). This CDR3 is CASSLMAGGPTDTQYF. The CDR3 bases are TGTGCCAGCAGCTTGATGGCGGGGGGGCCGACAGATACGCAGTATTTT.

The chain couples TRBV7-2 to TRBJ2-1, with 7 positions matching TRBD2. The J segment lost 0 bases and the V segment lost 6 bases, leaving 8 bases of the junction unmatched. The CDR3 consists of 16 residues. CDR1 SGHTA and CDR2 FQGNSA come from the germline V gene. CDR3 DNA sequence: TGTGCCAGCAGGACCCTGGGGGGGAGCTCCTACAATGAGCAGTTCTTC. Translating it yields CASRTLGGSSYNEQFF. The full variable domain, its missing parts supplied by reference TRBV7-2 and TRBJ2-1, is GAGVSQSPSNKVTEKGKDVELRCDPISGHTALYWYRQSLGQGLEFLIYFQGNSAPDKSGLPSDRFSAERTGGSVSTLTIQRTQQEDSAVYLCASRTLGGSSYNEQFFGPGTRLTVL.

This clone appeared a single time. V is TRBV29-1 and J is TRBJ2-3; tentatively, D is TRBD1 (5 bases). CDR3 length equals 14 residues. The V gene's germline CDR1 is SQVTM and CDR2 ANQGSEA. The V end lost 6 bases, the J end lost 7 bases, and 20 bases lay between the germline ends. CDR3 region: CSVDPLSRTYTQYF. The CDR3 nucleotides are TGCAGCGTCGACCCCCTTAGCCGGACATATACGCAGTATTTT.

V is TRBV2 and J is TRBJ1-6; TRBD1 might be the D (6 bases). CDR1 SNHLY and CDR2 FYNNEI come from the germline V gene. The V and J ends lost 4 bases and 2 bases respectively, with 9 bases between them. The CDR3 has 15 residues. The CDR3 DNA reads as TGTGCCAGCAGTGTAGACAGGCCCTATAATTCACCCCTCCACTTT. It is translated as CASSVDRPYNSPLHF.

This chain joins TRBV3-1 (or the pseudogene TRBV3-2) and TRBJ1-2, with 10 bases identical to TRBD1. The CDR3 consists of 12 residues. V dropped 4 bases and J dropped 13; count of bases not matched to a gene: 6. Germline CDR1 is LGHDT and CDR2 is YNNKEL (reference sequence). The CDR3 loop is CASSLDRGHRTF. In DNA form, the CDR3 reads TGTGCCAGCAGCCTCGACAGGGGGCATCGCACCTTC.

The V gene is TRBV19, the J gene TRBJ2-1; 9 bases agree with TRBD2. This CDR3 has 16 residues. Trimming took 6 bases from V and 7 from J; bases not matched to a gene: 13. Germline values: CDR1 LNHDA, CDR2 SQIVND (reference sequence). CDR3 bases: TGTGCCAGTAGAGATCATAGCGGGGGTCCACGGAATGAGCAGTTCTTC. Its translation: CASRDHSGGPRNEQFF.

The chain carries TRBV6-6 and TRBJ1-1; TRBD1 is a possible D gene (5 bases). The CDR3 spans 12 residues. The germline CDR1 and CDR2 sequences are MNHNY and SVGAGI (reference sequence). Between the trimmed V and J ends, which lost 4 bases and 4 bases, there was a span of 7 bases. The chain's CDR3 is CASSSGGTEAFF. In nucleotides, the CDR3 is TGTGCCAGCAGTTCCGGGGGCACTGAAGCTTTCTTT.